Listed below are T cell receptor beta chains from one sample, sequenced in a study of blood T cell repertoires in COVID-19. The data were produced by immunoSEQ multiplex PCR, yet TCRdb's version contains in-frame clones alone and is incomplete. The repertoire consists of about 140,000 clones, with about nine tenths occurring once and the leading ten covering about 10%. Source material: peripheral blood. These receptors originate from a man aged 45-65 years with active or convalescent COVID-19. CDR3s include the opening cysteine and the closing phenylalanine or tryptophan. D genes are given only for firm matches. Clone size, where shown, is once, few, many, or a class for clones that have expanded.

v_gene	abundance	d_gene	j_gene	CDR3aa	CDR3nt
TRBV6-6	-	-	TRBJ1-2	CASWRQSIGYTF	TGTGCCAGCTGGAGACAGTCTATAGGCTACACCTTC
TRBV7-2	once	-	TRBJ1-3	CASSADFFSSGNTIYF	TGTGCCAGCAGCGCGGACTTCTTTAGCTCTGGAAACACCATATATTTT
TRBV24-1	-	TRBD2	TRBJ2-1	CATSGTSGRTSYNEQFF	TGTGCCACCTCCGGGACTAGCGGGAGGACCTCCTACAATGAGCAGTTCTTC
TRBV28	-	TRBD1	TRBJ2-7	CASGNVGTDTLSYEQYF	TGTGCCAGCGGAAACGTGGGGACAGATACCCTCTCCTACGAGCAGTACTTC
TRBV5-1	-	TRBD2	TRBJ2-3	CASNPRGLAGYTDTQYF	TGCGCCAGCAACCCCAGGGGACTAGCGGGGTACACAGATACGCAGTATTTT
TRBV27	-	TRBD2	TRBJ2-3	CASRKRGGVTDTQYF	TGTGCCAGCCGAAAGCGGGGGGGAGTGACAGATACGCAGTATTTT
TRBV18	-	-	TRBJ2-7	CASSPQTVPREQYF	TGTGCCAGCTCACCACAGACAGTCCCCAGGGAGCAGTACTTC
TRBV3-1/TRBV3-2	-	-	TRBJ1-1	CASRGGSEAFF	TGTGCCAGCAGAGGGGGTTCTGAAGCTTTCTTT
TRBV4-2	-	-	TRBJ1-1	CASSQGNGQTMNTEAFF	TGTGCCAGCAGCCAAGGGAATGGGCAGACCATGAACACTGAAGCTTTCTTT
TRBV6-5	-	TRBD1	TRBJ2-6	CASSADRAGANVLTF	TGTGCCAGCAGCGCGGACAGGGCTGGGGCCAACGTCCTGACTTTC
TRBV12-3/TRBV12-4	once	TRBD1	TRBJ1-2	CASSIQGNYGYTF	TGTGCCAGCAGTATACAGGGGAACTATGGCTACACCTTC
TRBV6-6	-	TRBD1	TRBJ1-3	CASSTGQGLSGNTIYF	TGTGCCAGCAGCACGGGACAGGGTTTATCTGGAAACACCATATATTTT